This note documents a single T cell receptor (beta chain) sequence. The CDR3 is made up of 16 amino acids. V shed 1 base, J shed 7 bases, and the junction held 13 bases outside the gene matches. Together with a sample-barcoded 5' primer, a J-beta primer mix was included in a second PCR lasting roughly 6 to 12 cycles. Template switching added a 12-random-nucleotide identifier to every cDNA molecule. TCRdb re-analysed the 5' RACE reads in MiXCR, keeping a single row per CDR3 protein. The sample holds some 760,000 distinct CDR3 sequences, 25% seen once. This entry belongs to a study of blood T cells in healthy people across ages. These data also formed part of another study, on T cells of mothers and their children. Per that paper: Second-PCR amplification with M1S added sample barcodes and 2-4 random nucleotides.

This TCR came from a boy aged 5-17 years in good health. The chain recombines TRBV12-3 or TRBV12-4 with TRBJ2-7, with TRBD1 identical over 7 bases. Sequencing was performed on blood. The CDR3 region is CASSLEGTVLSYEQYF. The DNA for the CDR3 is TGTGCCAGCAGTTTAGAGGGGACAGTCCTTAGCTATGAGCAGTACTTC.